This is a list of T cell receptor beta chains from one sample in a study of cytomegalovirus exposure and HLA in healthy donors. The table came from immunoSEQ multiplex PCR; TCRdb's copy has only in-frame clones and leaves some out. The table lists 95,000 to 150,000 clones, 89% of them singletons, with about 1.1% in the top ten. The sample was PBMCs. Every receptor here comes from a woman between 18 and 30 years old in good health and CMV-seronegative. Each CDR3 is given with its conserved first and last residue. Fields, in order: J gene, V gene, clone size, D gene, CDR3 protein, CDR3 DNA. A D gene is named only where the DNA matches it firmly. Size is omitted from some rows. Given values are once, few, many or a class for expanded clones.

>TRBJ2-3|TRBV7-7|-|-
CASSFSGGTDTQYF
TGTGCCAGCAGCTTCTCAGGGGGGACAGATACGCAGTATTTT
>TRBJ2-1|TRBV5-4|once|TRBD1
CASSEQGVEFF
TGTGCCAGCAGCGAACAGGGGGTCGAGTTCTTC
>TRBJ1-3|TRBV10-3|-|TRBD1
CATGTGVNTIYF
TGTGCCACCGGGACAGGGGTAAACACCATATATTTT
>TRBJ1-5|TRBV15|-|TRBD1
CATSISGQGSNQPQHF
TGTGCCACCAGCATATCAGGACAGGGGAGCAATCAGCCCCAGCATTTT
>TRBJ2-1|TRBV6-5|-|-
CASSPDSISYNEQFF
TGTGCCAGCAGTCCCGACAGTATCTCCTACAATGAGCAGTTCTTC
>TRBJ1-1|TRBV15|-|TRBD1
CATSRDRDNTEAFF
TGTGCCACCAGCAGGGACAGGGATAACACTGAAGCTTTCTTT
>TRBJ1-4|TRBV25-1|once|-
CASSELDPLDNEKLFF
TGTGCCAGCAGTGAATTAGATCCTCTCGACAACGAAAAACTGTTTTTT
>TRBJ2-7|TRBV6-1|-|-
CASSGDWDTYYEQYF
TGTGCCAGCAGTGGGGATTGGGACACATACTACGAGCAGTACTTC
>TRBJ2-1|TRBV4-2|-|-
CASSQDLTGYNEQFF
TGTGCCAGCAGCCAAGATCTGACTGGCTACAATGAGCAGTTCTTC
>TRBJ1-1|TRBV19|-|TRBD1
CASSSWTGATEAFF
TGTGCCAGTAGTTCGTGGACAGGGGCCACTGAAGCTTTCTTT
>TRBJ1-2|TRBV7-9|-|-
CASSLSGRGYTF
TGTGCCAGCAGCTTAAGCGGGAGAGGCTACACCTTC
>TRBJ1-3|TRBV20-1|few|TRBD1
CSTGAGNTIYF
TGCAGCACAGGGGCTGGAAACACCATATATTTT
>TRBJ1-2|TRBV2|once|TRBD1
CASSDSGDRLLVGGYTF
TGTGCCAGCAGTGATAGCGGGGACAGACTTCTCGTGGGGGGCTACACCTTC
>TRBJ2-1|TRBV6-1|-|TRBD2
CASTKTSGEQFF
TGTGCCAGCACCAAAACTAGCGGCGAGCAGTTCTTC
>TRBJ1-1|TRBV2|-|TRBD1
CASSRQGDEAEAFF
TGTGCCAGCAGCAGACAGGGGGATGAGGCTGAAGCTTTCTTT
>TRBJ1-5|TRBV2|-|-
CASSVDRSSNQPQHF
TGTGCCAGCAGTGTTGACAGGTCTAGCAATCAGCCCCAGCATTTT
>TRBJ2-2|TRBV5-1|-|-
CASSLGGSHTGELFF
TGCGCCAGCAGCTTGGGAGGATCCCACACCGGGGAGCTGTTTTTT
>TRBJ2-7|TRBV6-6|-|-
CASRQGLEQYF
TGTGCCAGCCGACAGGGACTCGAGCAGTACTTC